Listed below are T cell receptor beta chains from one sample, sequenced in a study of cytomegalovirus exposure and HLA in healthy donors. Generated by immunoSEQ multiplex PCR, the TCRdb table keeps only in-frame clones and is missing some. The sample's table shows approximately 120,000 clones. Source material: PBMCs. The source is a man between 18 and 29 years old in good health and CMV-seronegative. The CDR3 runs from the conserved cysteine through the conserved F or W.

v_gene,CDR3aa
TRBV2,CASSEAPGFQPQHF
TRBV4-2,CASSQGTIGETQYF
TRBV27,CASSLRVSGSFVSGANVLTF
TRBV5-6,CASRSTGLPTINSPLHF
TRBV28,CASSTYRDRGREAFF
TRBV9,CASSVAPTVYAKETQYF
TRBV29-1,CSIRDRNTEAFF
TRBV6-1,CASSEGERNEQFF
TRBV5-1,CASFTGTSGSYEQYF
TRBV7-9,CASSLDTYQPQHF
TRBV18,CASSDQRDSEQYF
TRBV15,CATSRVTGRAQPQHF
TRBV5-1,CASSLGPGQAYNEQFF
TRBV18,CASSEVYRVSSGANVLTF
TRBV27,CASSLPGDSYEQYF
TRBV30,CAWIPGRSDNEQFF
TRBV5-1,CASRLREGPFDEQYF
TRBV2,CASSEALAGATETQYF
TRBV7-9,CASSHQLGGTEAFF